Listed below are T cell receptor beta chains from one sample, sequenced in a study of shared clonotypes between healthy human individuals. Assay: immunoSEQ multiplex PCR; the TCRdb copy retains only in-frame clones and omits some. The sample includes roughly 700,000 clones, around 67% of them seen just once. Sample: memory CD4+ T cells sorted from blood. The receptors come from a woman in her 30s in good health. The CDR3 runs from the conserved cysteine through the conserved F or W.

length,V,CDR3
16,TRBV18,CASSPPGLADKNIQYF
14,TRBV29-1,CSVAPRLPGETQYF
13,TRBV10-3,CAISGQGGYEQYF
14,TRBV28,CASRTGSVNTEAFF
16,TRBV7-6,CASSEHRRQRSYEQYF
14,TRBV7-9,CASSLDPNTGELFF
13,TRBV10-1,CASSLDSTDTQYF
13,TRBV28,CASSGGGVYEQYF
14,TRBV28,CASRGRGAGDTQYF
16,TRBV27,CASSSNLGQGVYGYTF
13,TRBV29-1,CSVGPLWGTEAFF
14,TRBV10-3,CAISEGQGDEKLFF
17,TRBV5-4,CASSRKNIAGGDNEQFF
15,TRBV18,CASSPRGAREETQYF
13,TRBV10-3,CAISGARGYGYTF
15,TRBV6-1,CASSEPYGSRETQYF
17,TRBV5-8,CASSPGQGRKYREKLFF
15,TRBV11-2,CASSLGGDRARGYTF
13,TRBV11-2,CASSPQTSGEQYF
15,TRBV5-1,CASSSPGGKQETQYF
13,TRBV6-1,CASSGLQGTEAFF
13,TRBV28,CASRLAGNYGYTF
12,TRBV14,CASSQRFNEQFF
11,TRBV29-1,CSVGWDYEQYF
13,TRBV6-1,CASSVGGGQPQHF
14,TRBV9,CASSVPGHHNGYTF
19,TRBV6-1,CASSEEGWSGRFSYNEQFF
14,TRBV2,CASSLLGAKNIQYF
15,TRBV6-5,CASSYSPGRNYGYTF
15,TRBV19,CASSTDRLLTDTQYF
14,TRBV27,CASSLRQGTDTQYF
13,TRBV10-1,CASSESGHQPQHF
14,TRBV28,CASGTDEPNTEAFF
16,TRBV7-2,CASSPAGTVRIGELFF
16,TRBV7-9,CASSLDGGRVADTQYF
12,TRBV5-1,CASSPRYQPQHF
15,TRBV7-8,CASSSPRGSGDTQYF
14,TRBV6-5,CASRGTGVSQPQHF
15,TRBV11-3,CASSLGAGSSYEQYF
10,TRBV20-1,CSTGRDGYTF
17,TRBV29-1,CSVGPRGGLSGANVLTF
13,TRBV6-5,CASSPRHLETQYF
18,TRBV4-1,CASSQRPDGRGPYNEQFF
13,TRBV19,CASSIRVQETQYF
14,TRBV2,CASSLQGANEKLFF
14,TRBV5-4,CASSLSGPYNEQFF
13,TRBV11-2,CASSLSFRYGYTF
17,TRBV28,CASSFSGGGTPNEKLFF